These 10 T cell receptor beta chains came from one sample sequenced in a study of cytomegalovirus exposure and HLA in healthy donors. Sequencing was performed with immunoSEQ multiplex PCR; in TCRdb, only in-frame clones are kept and a portion is missing. In the table there are more than 70,000 clones, 90% to 96% of which are singletons. The sequencing sample was made of PBMCs. These receptors were taken from a man aged 18 to 30 in good health and CMV-seropositive.

The chain uses TRBV6-1 and TRBJ2-1; no clear D gene. V gave up 2 bases and J gave up 15 bases, with 14 bases separating them. This CDR3 contains 12 residues. Germline V gene sequence: CDR1 MNHNS, CDR2 SASEGT. The CDR3 loop is CASSEYLAERFF. The CDR3 DNA reads TGTGCCAGCAGTGAATATTTGGCTGAACGGTTCTTC.

The chain recombines TRBV5-1 with TRBJ2-5, with D hard to call. V lost 4 bases and J lost 1, with 8 bases in between. The germline CDR1 and CDR2 sequences are SGHRS and YFSETQ. The CDR3 totals 13 residues. Written as DNA, the CDR3 is TGCGCCAGCAGCGTTTACGGCCAAGAGACCCAGTACTTC. This codes for CASSVYGQETQYF.

This clone has only a few counts. Here the CDR3 DNA reads TGCAGCGTTGCGAGCGGGGCAGGGAATGGCTACACCTTC. Translating it yields CSVASGAGNGYTF. The gene calls are TRBV29-1 and TRBJ1-2; maybe TRBD1 (5 bases). This CDR3 has 13 residues. V was clipped by 4 bases and J by 6 bases, with 15 bases between them. Germline lookup yields CDR1 SQVTM and CDR2 ANQGSEA.

V gene TRBV2 combines with J gene TRBJ1-2, with D maybe TRBD1 (5 bases). The germline CDR1 and CDR2 sequences are SNHLY and FYNNEI. V lost 7 bases, J lost 4 bases, and 22 bases lay in between. CDR3 length equals 16 residues. CDR3: CASTLRAGKFGYGYTF. The CDR3 DNA follows: TGTGCCAGCACCCTCCGGGCAGGGAAGTTCGGCTATGGCTACACCTTC.

This clone was observed a single time. The chain carries TRBV5-5 and TRBJ1-2, with D perhaps TRBD1 (5 bases). The germline V gene has CDR1 SGHKS and CDR2 YYEKEE (reference sequence). V was pared by 2 bases and J by 7 bases, with 12 bases between. The CDR3 covers 13 residues. This CDR3 is CASSFGASPGYTF. CDR3 nucleotides: TGTGCCAGCAGCTTTGGGGCCAGCCCTGGCTACACCTTC.

The rearrangement uses TRBV18 and TRBJ2-7; D is ambiguous. Germline V gene lookup returns CDR1 KGHSH and CDR2 LQKENI. V was shortened by 3 bases and J by 3 bases, with 9 bases between the two germline ends. This CDR3 is 13 amino acids long. CDR3 amino acids: CASSPADYYEQYF. CDR3 in DNA: TGTGCCAGCTCACCCGCGGATTACTACGAGCAGTACTTC.

The rearrangement links TRBV10-3 to TRBJ1-1; D is perhaps TRBD1 (6 bases). The CDR3 runs 15 residues. Trimming took off 3 bases at V and 4 bases at J, with 15 bases between the two ends. Per the germline V gene, CDR1 is ENHRY and CDR2 is SYGVKD. CDR3 loop: CAISDRSRGGTEAFF. In nucleotides, the CDR3 is TGTGCCATCAGTGATCGGTCCAGGGGTGGCACTGAAGCTTTCTTT.

In DNA, the CDR3 is TGTGCCAGCAGTTCACGGGATGCAGGAGACACCATATATTTT. Encoded protein: CASSSRDAGDTIYF. The chain has TRBV27 and TRBJ1-3, with D uncertain. The CDR3 loop spans 14 amino acids. Germline V gene lookup returns CDR1 MNHEY and CDR2 SMNVEV (reference sequence). Trimming left V 4 bases short and J 8 bases short, with 15 bases between.

The CDR3 sequence is CASSQRGHGGEQYF. CDR3 sequence (DNA): TGTGCCAGCAGCCAACGGGGACACGGTGGGGAGCAGTACTTC. This rearrangement joins TRBV4-2 to TRBJ2-7; D is possibly TRBD1 (6 bases). Trimming removed 2 bases from V and 7 bases from J, with 15 bases in between. Germline lookup yields CDR1 LGHNA and CDR2 YNFKEQ. The CDR3 spans 14 residues.

The chain has TRBV11-2 and TRBJ2-7; 10 bases are a match to TRBD2. Per the germline V gene, CDR1 is SGHAT and CDR2 is FQNNGV. The junction had 11 bases not matched to a gene; V was cut back by 5 bases and J by 4 bases. The CDR3 loop spans 16 amino acids. The CDR3 DNA follows: TGTGCCAGCAGCCCCCTCTCTAGCGGGAGTGAGTACGAGCAGTACTTC. This gives the protein CASSPLSSGSEYEQYF.